This T cell receptor (beta chain) was profiled in a study of T cell changes during pregnancy in multiple sclerosis. The CDR3 covers 12 residues. Trimming at V came to 4 bases and at J to 10 bases, leaving 6 bases not matched to a gene. Assay used: immunoSEQ multiplex PCR; TCRdb lists only in-frame clones, some missing. The repertoire holds more than 35,000 clones, with 90% to 95% as singletons. The receptor comes from a female donor with multiple sclerosis, enrolled in a pregnancy study. The chain recombines TRBV23-1 with TRBJ1-1, with TRBD1 identical over 7 bases. TRBV23-1 is filed as an ORF, its function uncertain. Here the sequenced sample was CD4+ T cells from peripheral blood mononuclear cells, taken in the second trimester of pregnancy. The CDR3 sequence is CASSPYDRVAFF. CDR3 coding DNA: TGCGCCAGCAGTCCGTACGACAGGGTAGCTTTCTTT.